The clone carrying this T cell receptor (beta chain) was counted only a few times. Tregs were sorted as CD4+CD25+CD127-/low cells. The CDR3 has 17 amino acids. Germline assignment: CDR1 MNHNS and CDR2 SASEGT. V was trimmed by 1 base and J by 10 bases, leaving 20 bases between them. One entry per CDR3 protein results from TCRdb running MiXCR on the 5' RACE reads. Of under 65,000 distinct CDR3 sequences in the sample, around 20% were seen once. This TCR came from a female donor with breast cancer. The gene calls are TRBV6-1 and TRBJ1-6; possible D gene TRBD1, 5 bases. The source material was tumor-infiltrating Tregs sorted from the breast tumor. This CDR3 is CASSEELGIGAKSPLHF. DNA of the CDR3: TGTGCCAGCAGTGAAGAATTAGGTATAGGGGCGAAATCACCCCTCCACTTT.